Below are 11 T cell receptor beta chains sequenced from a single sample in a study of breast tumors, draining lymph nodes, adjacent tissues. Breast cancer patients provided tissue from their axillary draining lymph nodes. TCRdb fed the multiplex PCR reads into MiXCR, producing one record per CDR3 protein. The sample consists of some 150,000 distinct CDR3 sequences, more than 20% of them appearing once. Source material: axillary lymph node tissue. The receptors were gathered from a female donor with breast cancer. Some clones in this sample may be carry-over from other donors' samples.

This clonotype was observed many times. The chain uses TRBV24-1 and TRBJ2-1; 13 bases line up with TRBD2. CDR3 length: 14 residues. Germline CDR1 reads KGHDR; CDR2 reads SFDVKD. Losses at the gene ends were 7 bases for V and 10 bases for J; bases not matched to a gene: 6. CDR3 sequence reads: CATSGLAGEVEQFF. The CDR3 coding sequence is TGTGCCACCAGCGGACTAGCGGGAGAGGTGGAGCAGTTCTTC.

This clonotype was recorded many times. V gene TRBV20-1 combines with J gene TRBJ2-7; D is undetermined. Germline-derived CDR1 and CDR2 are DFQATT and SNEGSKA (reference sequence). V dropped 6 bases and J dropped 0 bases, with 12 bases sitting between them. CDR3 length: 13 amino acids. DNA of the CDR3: TGCAGTGCCCGTACACTCCTCTCCTACGAGCAGTACTTC. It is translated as CSARTLLSYEQYF.

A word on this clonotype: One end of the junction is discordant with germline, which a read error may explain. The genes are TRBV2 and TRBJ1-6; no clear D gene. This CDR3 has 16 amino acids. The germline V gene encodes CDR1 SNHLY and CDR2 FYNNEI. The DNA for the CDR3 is TGTGCCAGCAAGATGTCGGAGCGAATCTATAATTCACCCATCCACTTT. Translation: CASKMSERIYNSPIHF.

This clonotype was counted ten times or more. CDR3 in amino acids: CASSRRGGETQYF. The CDR3 nucleotides read TGTGCCAGCAGCCGGAGGGGGGGAGAGACCCAGTACTTC. The chain is built from TRBV7-9 and TRBJ2-5; TRBD2 is a possible D gene (7 bases). The CDR3 extends over 13 amino acids. From germline, CDR1 is SEHNR and CDR2 FQNEAQ (reference sequence). The germline V and J ends were trimmed by 5 bases and 4 bases, with 11 bases remaining between them.

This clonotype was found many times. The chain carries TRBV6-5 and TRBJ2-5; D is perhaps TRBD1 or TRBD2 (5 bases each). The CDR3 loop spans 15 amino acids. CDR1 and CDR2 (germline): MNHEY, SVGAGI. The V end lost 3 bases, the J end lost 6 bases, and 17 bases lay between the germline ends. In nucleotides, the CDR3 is TGTGCCAGCAGTTATGGGGCAGGGAGTCTTCAGACCCAGTACTTC. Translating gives CASSYGAGSLQTQYF.

The CDR3 loop is CASSAGLADNEQFF. The CDR3 DNA is TGTGCCAGCAGTGCGGGACTAGCGGACAATGAGCAGTTCTTC. V usage is TRBV28 and J usage is TRBJ2-1; TRBD2 agrees at 11 bases. Germline V CDR1 and CDR2: MDHEN, SYDVKM. The CDR3 sequence is 14 residues long. V was clipped by 5 bases and J by 5 bases; unmatched bases: 2.

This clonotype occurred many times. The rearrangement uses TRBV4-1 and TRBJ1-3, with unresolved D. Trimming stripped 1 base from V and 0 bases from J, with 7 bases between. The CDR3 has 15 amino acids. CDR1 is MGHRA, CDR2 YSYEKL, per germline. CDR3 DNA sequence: TGCGCCAGCAGCCAAGTCCTTCGCTCTGGAAACACCATATATTTT. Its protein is CASSQVLRSGNTIYF.

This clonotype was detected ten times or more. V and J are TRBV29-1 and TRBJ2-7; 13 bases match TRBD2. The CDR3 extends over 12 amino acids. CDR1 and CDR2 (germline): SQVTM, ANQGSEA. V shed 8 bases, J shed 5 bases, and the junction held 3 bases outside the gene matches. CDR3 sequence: CSYGLAGDEQYF. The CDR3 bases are TGCAGCTACGGACTAGCGGGAGACGAGCAGTACTTC.

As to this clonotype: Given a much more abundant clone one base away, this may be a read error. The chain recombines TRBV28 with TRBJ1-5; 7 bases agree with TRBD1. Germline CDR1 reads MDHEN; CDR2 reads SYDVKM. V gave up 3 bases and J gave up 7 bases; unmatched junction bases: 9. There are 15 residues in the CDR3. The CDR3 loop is CASSFAGGIGQPQHF. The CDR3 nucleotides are TGTGCCAGCAGTTTTGCAGGGGGTATTGGCCAGCCCCAGCATTTT.

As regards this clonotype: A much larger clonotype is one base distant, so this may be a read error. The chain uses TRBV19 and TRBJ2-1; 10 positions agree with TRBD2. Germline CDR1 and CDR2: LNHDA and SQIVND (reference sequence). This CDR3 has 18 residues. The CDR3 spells CASSINTFQAGGYSEQFF. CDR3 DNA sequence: TGTGCCAGTAGTATTAACACTTTTCAAGCGGGAGGGTACAGTGAGCAGTTCTTC. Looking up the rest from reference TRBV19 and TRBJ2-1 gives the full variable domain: DGGITQSPKYLFRKEGQNVTLSCEQNLNHDAMYWYRQDPGQGLRLIYYSQIVNDFQKGDIAEGYSVSREKKESFPLTVTSAQKNPTAFYLCASSINTFQAGGYSEQFFGPGTRLTVL.

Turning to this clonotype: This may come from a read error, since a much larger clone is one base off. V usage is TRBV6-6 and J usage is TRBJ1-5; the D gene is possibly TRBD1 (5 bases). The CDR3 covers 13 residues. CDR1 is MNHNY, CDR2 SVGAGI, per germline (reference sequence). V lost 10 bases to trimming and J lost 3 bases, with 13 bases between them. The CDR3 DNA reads TGTGCCATCCGAGGGGAGCCCAATCAGCCCCAGCATTTT. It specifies CAIRGEPNQPQHF.